This TCR beta chain was captured by sequencing in a study of regulatory T cells in long-lasting Graves disease. Specified time point: newly diagnosed GD, antithyroid drugs for less than 3 months. PBMC RNA was the source of the TCR library. In building TCR beta libraries, iRepertoire HTBI primers were used together with Arm-PCR of CDR3 regions. Using its own MiXCR run on the multiplex PCR reads, TCRdb lists one record per CDR3 protein. The table has 400,000 to 500,000 distinct CDR3 sequences, about 15% seen once; the top ten hold 15% to 20%. The germline V gene encodes CDR1 ENHRY and CDR2 SYGVKD. V was pared by 10 bases and J by 8 bases, with 9 bases of the junction left unmatched. The CDR3 has 13 residues. This clonotype was seen a few times. Its antigen is unknown. Whole-study findings and limits: The study found persistent patients shared more public clonotypes (around 2,500) than new patients (over 850).

These same records also appear under a second study, on T cells in Graves' hyperthyroidism and ophthalmopathy.

This TCR derives from a woman in her 30s with Graves disease. This rearrangement joins TRBV10-3 to TRBJ2-1; 9 nucleotides align to TRBD2. This specimen was peripheral blood mononuclear cells (PBMCs), taken at new diagnosis, from a patient treated with antithyroid drugs. The CDR3: CATWTSEGDEQFF. The CDR3 region has the DNA TGTGCCACTTGGACTAGCGAGGGCGATGAGCAGTTCTTC.